The following is a T cell receptor (beta chain) sequence with its context. The germline gives CDR1 SGDLS, CDR2 YYNGEE. The CDR3 totals 16 residues. Trimming at V came to 0 bases and at J to 7 bases, leaving 11 bases not matched to a gene. The sample comes from a study of blood T cell repertoires in COVID-19. Profiling relied on immunoSEQ multiplex PCR, and the TCRdb table lists in-frame clones only, not all of them. The repertoire has some 330,000 clones, 75% to 90% of them found once; the top ten carry about 4.9%. The receptor comes from a woman between 50 and 59 years old who had recovered from COVID-19. Material for sequencing was PBMCs or T cells enriched from blood (not recorded which). This rearrangement joins TRBV9 to TRBJ2-3; 7 bases map to TRBD2. The CDR3 coding sequence is TGTGCCAGCAGCGTAGGGGGCGGGAGCGTCGTATATACGCAGTATTTT. This codes for CASSVGGGSVVYTQYF.